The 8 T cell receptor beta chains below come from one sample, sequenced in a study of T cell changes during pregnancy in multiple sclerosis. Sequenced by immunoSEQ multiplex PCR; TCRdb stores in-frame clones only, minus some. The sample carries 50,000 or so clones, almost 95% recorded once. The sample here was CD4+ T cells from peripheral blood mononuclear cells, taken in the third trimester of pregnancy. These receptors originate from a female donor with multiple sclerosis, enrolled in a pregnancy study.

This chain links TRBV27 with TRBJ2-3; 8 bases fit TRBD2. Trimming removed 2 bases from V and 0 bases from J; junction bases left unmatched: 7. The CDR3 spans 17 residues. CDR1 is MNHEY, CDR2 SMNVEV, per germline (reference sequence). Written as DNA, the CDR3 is TGTGCCAGCAGTTTAGAACCTAGCGGGCAGAGCACAGATACGCAGTATTTT. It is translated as CASSLEPSGQSTDTQYF.

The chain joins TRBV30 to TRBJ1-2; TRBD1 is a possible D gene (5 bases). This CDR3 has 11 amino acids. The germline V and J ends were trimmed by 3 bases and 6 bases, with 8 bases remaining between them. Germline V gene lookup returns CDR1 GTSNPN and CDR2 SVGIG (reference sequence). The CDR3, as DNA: TGTGCCTGGAGACCGGGGGATGGCTACACCTTC. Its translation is CAWRPGDGYTF.

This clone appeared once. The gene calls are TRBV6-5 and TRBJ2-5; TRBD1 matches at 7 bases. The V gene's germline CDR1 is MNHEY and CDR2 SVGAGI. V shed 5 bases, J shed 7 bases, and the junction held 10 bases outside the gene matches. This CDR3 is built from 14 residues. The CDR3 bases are TGTGCCAGCAGTCGACAGGGCCCAACAGGGACCCAGTACTTC. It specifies CASSRQGPTGTQYF.

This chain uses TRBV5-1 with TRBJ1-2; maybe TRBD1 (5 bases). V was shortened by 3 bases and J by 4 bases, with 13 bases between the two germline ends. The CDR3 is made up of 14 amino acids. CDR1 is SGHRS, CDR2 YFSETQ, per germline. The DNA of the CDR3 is TGCGCCAGCAGCTCGGATGGGAGGGGCTATGGCTACACCTTC. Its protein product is CASSSDGRGYGYTF.

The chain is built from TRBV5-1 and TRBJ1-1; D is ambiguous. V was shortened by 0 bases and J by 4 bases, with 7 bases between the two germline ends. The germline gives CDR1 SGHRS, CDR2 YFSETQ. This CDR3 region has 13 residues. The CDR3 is CASSLGAGTEAFF. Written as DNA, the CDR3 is TGCGCCAGCAGCTTGGGGGCAGGCACTGAAGCTTTCTTT. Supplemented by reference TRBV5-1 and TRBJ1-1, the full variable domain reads KAGVTQTPRYLIKTRGQQVTLSCSPISGHRSVSWYQQTPGQGLQFLFEYFSETQRNKGNFPGRFSGRQFSNSRSEMNVSTLELGDSALYLCASSLGAGTEAFFGQGTRLTVV.

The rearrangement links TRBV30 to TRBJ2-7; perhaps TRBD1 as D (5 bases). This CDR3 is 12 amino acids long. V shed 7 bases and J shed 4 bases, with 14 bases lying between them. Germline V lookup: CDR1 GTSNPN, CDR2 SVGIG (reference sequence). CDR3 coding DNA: TGTGCCTCCCAAGGGGAACGGTACGAGCAGTACTTC. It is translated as CASQGERYEQYF.

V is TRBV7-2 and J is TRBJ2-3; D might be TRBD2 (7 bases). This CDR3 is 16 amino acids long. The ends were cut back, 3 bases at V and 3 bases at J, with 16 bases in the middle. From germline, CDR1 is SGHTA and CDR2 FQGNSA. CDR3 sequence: CASSLMGGGPTDTQYF. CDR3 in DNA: TGTGCCAGCAGCTTGATGGGCGGGGGCCCGACAGATACGCAGTATTTT.

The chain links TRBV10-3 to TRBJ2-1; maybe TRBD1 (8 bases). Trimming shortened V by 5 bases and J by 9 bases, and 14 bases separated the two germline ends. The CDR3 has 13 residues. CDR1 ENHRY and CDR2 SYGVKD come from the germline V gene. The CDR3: CAISLQGGAEQFF. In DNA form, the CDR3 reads TGTGCCATCAGTTTACAGGGGGGGGCTGAGCAGTTCTTC.